This entry describes one TCR beta chain. The data derive from a study of cytomegalovirus exposure and HLA in healthy donors. 13 Jbeta primers and 60 Vbeta primers were used for the PCR. The assay was immunoSEQ multiplex PCR, and TCRdb's table has in-frame clones only and misses some. The data hold tens of thousands of clones, with approximately 80% observed a single time. V lost 5 bases to trimming and J lost 7 bases; unmatched junction nucleotides: 9. Germline V lookup: CDR1 SGDLS, CDR2 YYNGEE. This CDR3 has 15 residues. The sequencing sample was made of PBMCs. V is TRBV9 and J is TRBJ2-2, with TRBD2 matching over 9 bases. The source is a male donor in good health and CMV-seronegative. The CDR3 sequence is CASSSAGGQLGELFF. In DNA, the CDR3 is TGTGCCAGCAGTTCAGCGGGGGGACAACTCGGGGAGCTGTTTTTT. Drawing the rest from reference TRBV9 and TRBJ2-2, the complete variable domain is DSGVTQTPKHLITATGQRVTLRCSPRSGDLSVYWYQQSLDQGLQFLIQYYNGEERAKGNILERFSAQQFPDLHSELNLSSLELGDSALYFCASSSAGGQLGELFFGEGSRLTVL.